A selection of T cell receptor beta chains follows, all from one sample in a study of CD8+ T cells in alopecia areata. TCRdb's table, derived via immunoSEQ multiplex PCR, lists solely in-frame clones and lacks some. The sample lists about 120,000 clones, around 50% occurring once. Sequenced material: CD8+ T cells sorted from blood, taken at week 24, from a patient treated with tofacitinib. The receptor source for this set is a human donor with alopecia areata. Both conserved end residues are part of each CDR3. The size entry is marked missing in some rows and otherwise reads once, few, many or a size class.

cdr3_length	v_call	clone_size	cdr3_aa
11	TRBV29-1	-	CSVEEDYEAFF
15	TRBV5-1	few	CASSLARQMNTEAFF
17	TRBV4-1	-	CASSQDLAGENTGELFF
12	TRBV5-4	once	CASSFEGLEQYF
14	TRBV6-5	-	CASSPGGGTDTQYF
15	TRBV7-9	-	CASSLVGGRDIGYTF
14	TRBV27	-	CASSPLQSTDTQYF
13	TRBV29-1	-	CSVLSGATDTQYF
14	TRBV29-1	-	CSVLEGGWPYGYTF
14	TRBV29-1	-	CSVEDPRGGYEQYF
10	TRBV27	-	CATWADTQYF
12	TRBV5-5	-	CASSLASNEQFF
16	TRBV6-6	few	CASSYPLQGMEDTQYF
15	TRBV30	few	CAWTVVAPTTGELFF
13	TRBV29-1	few	CSVGPGRGTEAFF
13	TRBV19	-	CASSRGVSREQFF
12	TRBV29-1	-	CSVGVWVGEQYF
12	TRBV2	few	CASSGDSYEQYF
15	TRBV4-3	-	CASSQVWAEGRGYTF
12	TRBV2	-	CASRYGNTEAFF
14	TRBV30	few	CAWSEGSGTDTQYF
15	TRBV29-1	-	CSVEGDRGGIYGYTF
14	TRBV27	-	CASSLGQGRTEAFF
15	TRBV29-1	-	CSVISPRTGGNEQYF
14	TRBV6-1	-	CASSTRTVNTEAFF
12	TRBV10-3	few	CASREMNTEAFF
15	TRBV7-3	-	CASSLSNGPNTEAFF
15	TRBV9	few	CASSVGGRGYNEQFF
14	TRBV30	-	CAWAPWQGLKEQYF
13	TRBV4-1	-	CASSPQVREPLFF
13	TRBV7-9	-	CASSHGPTYEQYF
15	TRBV7-9	-	CASSTSSPGDAEAFF
15	TRBV7-9	-	CASIQSPQGAGGYTF
18	TRBV7-8	-	CASTLFPSGPSLQDTQYF
12	TRBV12-5	-	CASGWAGNEQFF
13	TRBV13	few	CASRGPRNTEAFF
14	TRBV11-2	few	CASSLESFGTEAFF
13	TRBV6-5	once	CASSPDTDQPQHF
15	TRBV11-1	-	CASSPNPALNTEAFF
14	TRBV23-1	few	CASSHPPRGQPQHF
13	TRBV13	-	CASSPGQGLEAFF
15	TRBV5-6	-	CASSLVGDREDGYTF
15	TRBV29-1	-	CSVVFLDLSGNTIYF
16	TRBV2	-	CASFDSPVQGQETQYF
14	TRBV13	-	CASSLGGSNQPQHF
15	TRBV2	once	CASSDPLDRIDEQYF
14	TRBV13	-	CASSSWTSRDTQYF
12	TRBV7-9	few	CASRLGSHEQYF
14	TRBV2	once	CASSLTGGGETQYF
15	TRBV4-3	-	CASSQGQGLRTEAFF
13	TRBV7-9	few	CASSGSGGYEQYF
14	TRBV7-9	-	CASSQPGQPYEQYF